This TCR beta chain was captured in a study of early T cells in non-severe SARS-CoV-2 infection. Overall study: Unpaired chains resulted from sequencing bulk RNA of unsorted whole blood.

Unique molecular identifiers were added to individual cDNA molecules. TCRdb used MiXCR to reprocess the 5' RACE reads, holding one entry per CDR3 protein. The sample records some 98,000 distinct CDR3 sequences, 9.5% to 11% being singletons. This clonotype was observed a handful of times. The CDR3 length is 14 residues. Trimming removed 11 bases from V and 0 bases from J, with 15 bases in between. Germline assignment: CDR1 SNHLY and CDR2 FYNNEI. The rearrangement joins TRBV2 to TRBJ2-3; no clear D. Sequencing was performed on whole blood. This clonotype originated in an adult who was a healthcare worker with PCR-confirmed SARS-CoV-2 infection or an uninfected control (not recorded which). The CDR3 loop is CAGKEIPSTDTQYF. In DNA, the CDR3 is TGTGCCGGAAAAGAGATCCCCAGCACAGATACGCAGTATTTT.